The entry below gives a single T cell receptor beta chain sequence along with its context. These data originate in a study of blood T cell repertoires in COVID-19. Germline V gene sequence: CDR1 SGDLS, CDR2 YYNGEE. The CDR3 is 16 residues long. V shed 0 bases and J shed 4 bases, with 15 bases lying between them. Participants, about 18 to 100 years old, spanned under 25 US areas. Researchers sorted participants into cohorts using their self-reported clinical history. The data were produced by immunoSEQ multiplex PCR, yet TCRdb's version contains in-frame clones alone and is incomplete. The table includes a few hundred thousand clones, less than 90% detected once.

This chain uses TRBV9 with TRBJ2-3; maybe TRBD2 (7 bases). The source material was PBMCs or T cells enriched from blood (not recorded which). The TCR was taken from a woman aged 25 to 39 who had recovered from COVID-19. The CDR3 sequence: CASSVVGGLAPDTQYF. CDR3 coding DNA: TGTGCCAGCAGCGTAGTCGGGGGGCTAGCCCCAGATACGCAGTATTTT.